This T cell receptor (beta chain) was identified during a study of T-cell reconstitution after alpha-beta-depleted transplantation in children. Germline lookup yields CDR1 MNHEY and CDR2 SVGAGI. The V end was cut by 5 bases, the J end by 3 bases, with 17 bases between. This CDR3 is built from 16 residues. TCRbeta library preparation incorporated unique molecular identifiers. TCRdb ran MiXCR on the PCR reads and lists one entry per CDR3 protein. Among about 900,000 distinct CDR3 sequences listed, around 30% were seen once. This clonotype has just a few counts. The sequencing used PBMCs, mostly from graft donor cells, collected 360 days after TCRalphabeta/CD19-depleted stem cell transplant. The chain carries TRBV6-5 and TRBJ1-5, with a tentative D call TRBD1 (6 bases). This receptor was obtained from a boy less than two years old who had a stem cell transplant for SCID, so the T cells may come from the graft donor. The CDR3 bases are TGTGCCAGCAGTCTGGGGGGGGCTGGAGTCAATCAGCCCCAGCATTTT. It codes for CASSLGGAGVNQPQHF.